This T cell receptor (beta chain) was identified in a study of blood T cells in healthy people across ages. Alongside a J-beta primer mix, a sample-barcoded 5' primer served in a second PCR lasting about 7 to 12 cycles. A minimum of 3 million CDR3-containing paired-end reads was obtained for each sample. TCRdb re-called the 5' RACE reads through MiXCR, storing one row per CDR3 protein. The table lists roughly 1.5 million distinct CDR3 sequences, less than 45% of them singletons. General study points: Higher diversity and more naive CD4+ cells were features of long-lived donors, compared to aged donors.

About this clonotype: Its antigen is unknown.

Germline CDR1 ENHRY, CDR2 SYGVKD. The CDR3 has 15 amino acids. V was shortened by 1 base and J by 2 bases, with 11 bases between the two germline ends. This chain links TRBV10-3 with TRBJ1-2; the D is unclear. This sequence originates from a young woman in good health. Material: blood. The CDR3 DNA reads TGTGCCATCAGTGAGTGGGCCGACGCAAACTATGGCTACACCTTC. It yields the protein CAISEWADANYGYTF.